The 13 T cell receptor beta chains reported below all come from one sample, sequenced in a study of blood T cell repertoires in COVID-19. Sequencing used immunoSEQ multiplex PCR; TCRdb keeps in-frame clones, though not all of them. Among 370,000 or so clones listed, roughly 86% were seen once. Input material: peripheral blood. Every receptor here comes from a human donor with acute or convalescent COVID-19. The donor label of this sample is uncertain.

The CDR3 DNA reads as TGCGCCAGCATGCGAAGTGGGCTACCCGGGGGGAATGAGCAGTTCTTC. Its protein product is CASMRSGLPGGNEQFF. The chain couples TRBV5-1 to TRBJ2-1, with 7 positions matching TRBD2. The germline CDR1 and CDR2 sequences are SGHRS and YFSETQ. The CDR3 has 16 amino acids. After removal of 6 bases from V and 7 bases from J, the junction contained 16 bases not matched to a gene.

V usage is TRBV28 and J usage is TRBJ2-7; 11 positions match TRBD2. Unmatched junction bases numbered 5, after V lost 6 bases and J lost 4 bases. The CDR3 is 14 amino acids. In germline, CDR1 is MDHEN, CDR2 SYDVKM. The DNA for the CDR3 is TGTGCCAGCAGCTGGGGACTAGCGGATTACGAGCAGTACTTC. Its translation is CASSWGLADYEQYF.

This chain uses TRBV30 with TRBJ1-6; TRBD1 is a possible D gene (5 bases). CDR1 GTSNPN and CDR2 SVGIG come from the germline V gene (reference sequence). V lost 2 bases, J lost 5 bases, and 16 bases lay in between. The CDR3 has 16 residues. The CDR3 reads CAWSTSSTVNNSPLHF. The CDR3 DNA is TGTGCCTGGAGTACAAGTTCGACAGTCAATAATTCACCCCTCCACTTT.

The rearrangement uses TRBV3-1 (or the pseudogene TRBV3-2) and TRBJ2-3; tentatively, D is TRBD2 (5 bases). In germline, CDR1 is LGHDT, CDR2 YNNKEL (reference sequence). The V end was cut by 3 bases, the J end by 0 bases, with 13 bases between. This CDR3 region has 16 residues. CDR3 loop: CASSQRRTYSTDTQYF. The CDR3 DNA reads as TGTGCCAGCAGCCAGAGGCGGACTTATAGCACAGATACGCAGTATTTT.

This chain uses TRBV18 with TRBJ2-7, with 8 nucleotides matching TRBD1. The CDR3 has 12 amino acids. V shed 4 bases, J shed 6 bases, and the junction held 2 bases outside the gene matches. CDR1 KGHSH and CDR2 LQKENI come from the germline V gene. Here the CDR3 reads CASSLTGGEQYF. CDR3 nucleotides: TGTGCCAGCTCACTAACAGGGGGCGAGCAGTACTTC.

In DNA form, the CDR3 reads TGTGCCAGCAGCCGCGATTTTACCGGGGAGCTGTTTTTT. Its translation: CASSRDFTGELFF. This chain joins TRBV7-2 and TRBJ2-2; no reliable D call. CDR1 and CDR2 (germline): SGHTA, FQGNSA. The CDR3 loop spans 13 amino acids. V lost 5 bases to trimming and J lost 5 bases, with 9 bases between them.

This rearrangement joins TRBV4-2 to TRBJ1-2; 7 bases fit TRBD1. Looked up from germline, CDR1 is LGHNA and CDR2 is YNFKEQ. The V and J ends lost 0 bases and 9 bases, in that order; junction bases with no gene match: 10. The CDR3 contains 15 residues. CDR3 nucleotides: TGTGCCAGCAGCCAAGAGACAGGGCGGGTTATGCGCTACACCTTC. Translated, it gives CASSQETGRVMRYTF.

The CDR3 coding sequence is TGTGCCAGCAGTGAAAACAGGGTCTGGGGTTCACCCCTCCACTTT. Its translation: CASSENRVWGSPLHF. This sequence joins TRBV2 and TRBJ1-6; D may be TRBD1 (6 bases). The CDR3 length is 15 residues. Germline V gives CDR1 SNHLY, CDR2 FYNNEI. The V gene lost 2 bases and the J gene lost 9 bases, with 14 bases spanning the gap.

CDR3 amino acids: CASSELGVNYGYTF. The CDR3, as DNA: TGTGCCAGCAGTGAATTGGGAGTTAACTATGGCTACACCTTC. The chain recombines TRBV6-1 with TRBJ1-2; the D is unclear. With 2 bases removed from V and 1 base from J, the gap between germline ends came to 8 bases. Per the germline V gene, CDR1 is MNHNS and CDR2 is SASEGT. CDR3 length: 14 residues.

J is TRBJ1-2 and V is TRBV5-5, with D perhaps TRBD1 (5 bases). The ends were cut back, 0 bases at V and 4 bases at J, with 7 bases in the middle. The CDR3 covers 13 residues. Germline V CDR1 and CDR2: SGHKS, YYEKEE (reference sequence). The CDR3 coding sequence is TGTGCCAGCAGCTTGGGGGGACTCTATGGCTACACCTTC. Protein product: CASSLGGLYGYTF. The full variable domain, with the rest looked up from reference TRBV5-5 and TRBJ1-2, is DAGVTQSPTHLIKTRGQQVTLRCSPISGHKSVSWYQQVLGQGPQFIFQYYEKEERGRGNFPDRFSARQFPNYSSELNVNALLLGDSALYLCASSLGGLYGYTFGSGTRLTVV.

The V call is TRBV3-1 (or the pseudogene TRBV3-2), the J call TRBJ1-5; a weak D match, TRBD1 (6 bases). V dropped 4 bases and J dropped 5 bases, with 15 bases sitting between them. The CDR3 is 15 residues long. The germline V gene has CDR1 LGHDT and CDR2 YNNKEL (reference sequence). CDR3 in amino acids: CASSPMGQGDQPQHF. The CDR3 coding sequence is TGTGCCAGCAGCCCGATGGGACAAGGAGATCAGCCCCAGCATTTT.

The chain links TRBV4-1 to TRBJ1-2, with 8 positions matching TRBD1. Unmatched junction bases numbered 9, after V lost 4 bases and J lost 2 bases. This CDR3 region has 16 residues. From germline, CDR1 is MGHRA and CDR2 YSYEKL. CDR3 DNA sequence: TGCGCCAGCAGCCGATACGACAGGGGCATCAACTATGGCTACACCTTC. Translating gives CASSRYDRGINYGYTF.

The table lists this clone with a few counts. The chain joins TRBV19 to TRBJ1-1; D is perhaps TRBD1 (6 bases). The CDR3 sequence is 16 residues long. V was trimmed by 2 bases and J by 5 bases, leaving 18 bases between them. Looked up from germline, CDR1 is LNHDA and CDR2 is SQIVND (reference sequence). The CDR3: CASSITWRGRQTEAFF. The CDR3 nucleotides are TGTGCCAGTAGTATAACGTGGCGGGGGCGGCAGACTGAAGCTTTCTTT.